This T cell receptor beta chain was recorded in a study of shared clonotypes between healthy human individuals. Broader study findings: Sampling covered nothing but blood. Tissue TCR repertoires likely differ from those found in blood. The naive CD4 repertoires of several donors were compared, and roughly 5.1% of clonotypes were shared.

Trimming removed 3 bases from V and 4 bases from J; junction bases left unmatched: 17. Germline lookup yields CDR1 LNHDA and CDR2 SQIVND (reference sequence). The CDR3 covers 18 residues. Those who donated were healthy HIV-negative adults, with no recent acute infections or vaccinations reported. The data were produced by immunoSEQ multiplex PCR, yet TCRdb's version contains in-frame clones alone and is incomplete. Of some 2,500,000 clones listed, 93% are singletons. In regard to this clone: Its antigen is still unknown.

The rearrangement joins TRBV19 to TRBJ1-1, with 7 bases lining up with TRBD1. Sample: naive CD4+ T cells from PBMCs. Subset defined: CD45RA+ positively selected. The TCR originated in a man between 18 and 35 years old in good health. Some clones in this sample may be carry-over from other donors' samples. The CDR3 spells CASSMGGTAQMRSTEAFF. CDR3 nucleotides: TGTGCCAGTAGTATGGGTGGGACAGCCCAAATGAGGAGCACTGAAGCTTTCTTT.